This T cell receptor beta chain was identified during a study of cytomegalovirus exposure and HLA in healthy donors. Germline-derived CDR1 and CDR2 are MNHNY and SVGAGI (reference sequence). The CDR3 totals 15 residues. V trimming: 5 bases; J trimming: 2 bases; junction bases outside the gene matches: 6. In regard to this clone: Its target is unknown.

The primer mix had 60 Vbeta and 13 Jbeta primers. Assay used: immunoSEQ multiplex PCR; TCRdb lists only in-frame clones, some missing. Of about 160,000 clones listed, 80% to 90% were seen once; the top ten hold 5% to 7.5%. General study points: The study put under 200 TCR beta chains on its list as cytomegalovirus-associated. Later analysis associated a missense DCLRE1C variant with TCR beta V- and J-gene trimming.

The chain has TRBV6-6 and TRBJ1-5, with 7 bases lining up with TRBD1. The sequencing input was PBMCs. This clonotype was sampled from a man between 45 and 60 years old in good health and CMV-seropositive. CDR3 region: CASSRDSLGNQPQHF. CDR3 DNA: TGTGCCAGCAGTCGGGACAGCCTTGGCAATCAGCCCCAGCATTTT.